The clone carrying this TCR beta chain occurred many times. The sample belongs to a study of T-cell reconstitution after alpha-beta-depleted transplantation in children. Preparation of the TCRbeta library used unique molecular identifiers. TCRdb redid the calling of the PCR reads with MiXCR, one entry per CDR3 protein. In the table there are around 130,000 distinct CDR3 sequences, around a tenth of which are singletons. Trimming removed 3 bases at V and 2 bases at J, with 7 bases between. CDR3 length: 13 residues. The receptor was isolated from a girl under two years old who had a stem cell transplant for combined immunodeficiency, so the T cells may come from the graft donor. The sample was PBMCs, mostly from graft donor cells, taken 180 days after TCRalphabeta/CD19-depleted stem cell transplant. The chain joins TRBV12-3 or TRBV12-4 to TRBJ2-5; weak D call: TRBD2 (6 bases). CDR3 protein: CASSFGGQETQYF. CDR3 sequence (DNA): TGTGCCAGCAGTTTTGGAGGGCAAGAGACCCAGTACTTC.